A single sample gave rise to the 10 T cell receptor beta chains below, sequenced in a study of T cells expressing NK-cell markers. Following a re-call of the 5' RACE reads, TCRdb has one entry per CDR3 protein and lacks DNA. The sample's table shows roughly 380,000 distinct CDR3 sequences. Sequenced sample: blood T cells: a sorted CD56 or NKG2C T cell subset, CD4+ or CD8+ T cells, or bulk PBMC T cells (not recorded which). These receptors were taken from a man aged 18-69 years in good health.

The rearrangement joins TRBV18 to TRBJ1-1; lacking DNA, the TRBD1 call made by TCRdb goes unchecked. This CDR3 is built from 15 residues. Germline loops: CDR1 KGHSH, CDR2 LQKENI. CDR3: CASSRDPGGGTEAFF. The full variable domain, with the rest looked up from reference TRBV18 and TRBJ1-1, is NAGVMQNPRHLVRRRGQEARLRCSPMKGHSHVYWYRQLPEEGLKFMVYLQKENIIDESGMPKERFSAEFPKEGPSILRIQQVVRGDSAAYFCASSRDPGGGTEAFFGQGTRLTVV.

This sequence joins TRBV6-1 and TRBJ2-2. Germline lookup yields CDR1 MNHNS and CDR2 SASEGT. This CDR3 comprises 12 residues. CDR3: CASPNPSGELFF.

This chain links TRBV6-2 or TRBV6-3 with TRBJ2-7; the D call of TRBD1 rests on TCRdb alone, since no DNA is present to check it. In germline, CDR1 is MNHEY, CDR2 SVGEGT. The CDR3 is 15 amino acids. The CDR3 sequence: CASSYIGTVTYEQYF.

The chain employs TRBV18 and TRBJ2-5; TCRdb's D gene call, TRBD2, goes unchecked for lack of DNA. Germline CDR1 reads KGHSH; CDR2 reads LQKENI. The CDR3 has 17 amino acids. CDR3 region: CASSPQRVEWGQETQYF. Variable domain in full (rest from reference TRBV18 and TRBJ2-5): NAGVMQNPRHLVRRRGQEARLRCSPMKGHSHVYWYRQLPEEGLKFMVYLQKENIIDESGMPKERFSAEFPKEGPSILRIQQVVRGDSAAYFCASSPQRVEWGQETQYFGPGTRLLVL.

The V and J genes are TRBV6-1 and TRBJ2-7; the D call of TRBD1 rests on TCRdb alone, since no DNA is present to check it. This CDR3 contains 15 residues. In germline, CDR1 is MNHNS, CDR2 SASEGT. This chain's CDR3 is CASSGHDRSYYEQYF.

The chain has TRBV7-9 and TRBJ2-3; absent DNA, TCRdb's TRBD1 call cannot be checked. The germline V gene has CDR1 SEHNR and CDR2 FQNEAQ (reference sequence). The CDR3 extends over 15 amino acids. The CDR3 loop reads CASTPGVGSTDTQYF.

The chain combines TRBV5-1 with TRBJ2-1; the D call from TCRdb, TRBD1, cannot be confirmed without DNA. CDR1 is SGHRS, CDR2 YFSETQ, per germline. The CDR3 contains 15 residues. CDR3 region: CASSARQAIYNEQFF. Full variable domain (outside the CDR3, taken from reference TRBV5-1 and TRBJ2-1): KAGVTQTPRYLIKTRGQQVTLSCSPISGHRSVSWYQQTPGQGLQFLFEYFSETQRNKGNFPGRFSGRQFSNSRSEMNVSTLELGDSALYLCASSARQAIYNEQFFGPGTRLTVL.

V usage is TRBV7-9 and J usage is TRBJ1-5. The CDR3 loop spans 12 amino acids. Germline V lookup: CDR1 SEHNR, CDR2 FQNEAQ (reference sequence). CDR3: CASSANYQPQHF.

The chain is built from TRBV7-9 and TRBJ2-2; the D call of TRBD2 rests on TCRdb alone, since no DNA is present to check it. The germline gives CDR1 SEHNR, CDR2 FQNEAQ (reference sequence). The CDR3 consists of 16 residues. The chain's CDR3 is CAGGTSGGSNTGELFF.

This chain uses TRBV5-6 with TRBJ2-1; TCRdb picks TRBD1, but there is no DNA to check that call. The CDR3 runs 14 residues. Germline CDR1 SGHDT, CDR2 YYEEEE. CDR3 sequence reads: CASSYSGRRREQFF. Based on the CDR3 plus reference TRBV5-6 and TRBJ2-1, the full variable domain is DAGVTQSPTHLIKTRGQQVTLRCSPKSGHDTVSWYQQALGQGPQFIFQYYEEEERQRGNFPDRFSGHQFPNYSSELNVNALLLGDSALYLCASSYSGRRREQFFGPGTRLTVL.